The entry below gives a single T cell receptor beta chain sequence along with its context. With 9 bases removed from V and 0 bases from J, the gap between germline ends came to 12 bases. The V gene's germline CDR1 is MNHEY and CDR2 SVGAGI. The CDR3 is 13 residues long. The sample originates from a study of cytomegalovirus exposure and HLA in healthy donors. The method was immunoSEQ multiplex PCR; TCRdb's version includes in-frame clones alone and lacks a portion of them. Seen here are some 160,000 clones, around 89% observed once, and the top ten hold 2.5% to 3.5%. This TCR was recovered from a man in his late teens or twenties in good health and CMV-seronegative. The rearrangement uses TRBV6-5 and TRBJ2-7; the D gene is possibly TRBD1 (6 bases). Sequenced: PBMCs. Written as DNA, the CDR3 is TGTGCCAGATGGACAGCGCACTCCTACGAGCAGTACGTC. Protein: CARWTAHSYEQYV.